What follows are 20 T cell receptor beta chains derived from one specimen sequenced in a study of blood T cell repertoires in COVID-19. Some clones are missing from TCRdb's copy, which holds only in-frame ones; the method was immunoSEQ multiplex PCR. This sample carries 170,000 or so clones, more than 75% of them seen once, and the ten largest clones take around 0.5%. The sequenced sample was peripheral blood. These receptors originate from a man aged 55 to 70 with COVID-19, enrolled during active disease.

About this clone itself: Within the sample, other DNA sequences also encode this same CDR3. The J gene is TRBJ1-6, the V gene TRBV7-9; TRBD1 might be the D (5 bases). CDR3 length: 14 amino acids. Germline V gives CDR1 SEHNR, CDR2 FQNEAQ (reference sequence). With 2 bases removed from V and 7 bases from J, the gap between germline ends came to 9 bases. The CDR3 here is CASSLLQGNSPLHF. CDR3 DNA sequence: TGTGCCAGCAGCTTATTGCAGGGCAATTCACCCCTCCACTTT.

The CDR3 sequence: CAISDGQGNQPQHF. The CDR3 DNA sequence: TGTGCCATCAGTGACGGACAGGGGAATCAGCCCCAGCATTTT. The gene calls are TRBV10-3 and TRBJ1-5; 9 bases agree with TRBD1. Trimming took 3 bases from V and 4 from J; bases not matched to a gene: 1. CDR1 is ENHRY and CDR2 is SYGVKD in the germline V gene. CDR3 size: 14 residues.

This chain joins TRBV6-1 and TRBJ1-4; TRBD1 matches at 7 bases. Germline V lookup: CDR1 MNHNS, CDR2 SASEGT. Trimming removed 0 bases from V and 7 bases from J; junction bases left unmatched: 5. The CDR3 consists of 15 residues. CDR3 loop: CASSEARGGTEKLFF. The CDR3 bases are TGTGCCAGCAGTGAAGCGCGAGGGGGCACTGAAAAACTGTTTTTT.

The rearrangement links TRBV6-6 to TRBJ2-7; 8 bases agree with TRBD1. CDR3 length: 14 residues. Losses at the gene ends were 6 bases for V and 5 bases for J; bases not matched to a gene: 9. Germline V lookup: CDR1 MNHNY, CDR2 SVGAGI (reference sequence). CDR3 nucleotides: TGTGCCAGCAGACTCGCCCGGACAGGGAACGAGCAGTACTTC. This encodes CASRLARTGNEQYF.

The CDR3 sequence is CSVEDLKVWETENIQYF. The CDR3 bases are TGCAGCGTTGAAGATCTAAAGGTCTGGGAGACGGAAAACATTCAGTACTTC. This chain connects TRBV29-1 to TRBJ2-4; TRBD2 is a possible D gene (5 bases). The CDR3 totals 17 residues. Germline loops: CDR1 SQVTM, CDR2 ANQGSEA. The V end was cut by 0 bases, the J end by 5 bases, with 20 bases between. Full variable domain (rest looked up from reference TRBV29-1 and TRBJ2-4): SAVISQKPSRDICQRGTSLTIQCQVDSQVTMMFWYRQQPGQSLTLIATANQGSEATYESGFVIDKFPISRPNLTFSTLTVSNMSPEDSSIYLCSVEDLKVWETENIQYFGAGTRLSVL.

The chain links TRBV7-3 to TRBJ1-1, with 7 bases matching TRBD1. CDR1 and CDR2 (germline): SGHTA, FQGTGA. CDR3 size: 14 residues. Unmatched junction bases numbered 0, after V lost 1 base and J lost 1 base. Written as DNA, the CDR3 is TGTGCCAGCAGCTTAAACAGGGGGAACACTGAAGCTTTCTTT. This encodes CASSLNRGNTEAFF.

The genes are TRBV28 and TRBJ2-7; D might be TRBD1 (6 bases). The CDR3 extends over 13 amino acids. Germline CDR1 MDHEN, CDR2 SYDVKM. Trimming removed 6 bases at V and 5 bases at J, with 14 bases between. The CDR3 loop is CASRGAGTDEQYF. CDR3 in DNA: TGTGCCAGCAGGGGGGCAGGAACCGACGAGCAGTACTTC.

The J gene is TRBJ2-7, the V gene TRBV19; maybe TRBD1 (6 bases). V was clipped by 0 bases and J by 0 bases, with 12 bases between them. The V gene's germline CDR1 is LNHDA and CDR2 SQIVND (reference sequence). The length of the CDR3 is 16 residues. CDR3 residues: CASSIDPRGSSYEQYF. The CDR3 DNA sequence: TGTGCCAGTAGTATAGATCCGAGGGGGAGCTCCTACGAGCAGTACTTC.

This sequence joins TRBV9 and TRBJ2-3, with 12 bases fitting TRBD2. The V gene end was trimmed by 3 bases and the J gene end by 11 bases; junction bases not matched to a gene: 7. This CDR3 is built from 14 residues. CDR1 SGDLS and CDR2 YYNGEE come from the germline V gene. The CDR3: CASSARLAGAGQYF. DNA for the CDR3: TGTGCCAGCAGCGCCCGACTAGCGGGAGCTGGGCAGTATTTT. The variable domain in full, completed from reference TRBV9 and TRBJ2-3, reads DSGVTQTPKHLITATGQRVTLRCSPRSGDLSVYWYQQSLDQGLQFLIQYYNGEERAKGNILERFSAQQFPDLHSELNLSSLELGDSALYFCASSARLAGAGQYFGPGTRLTVL.

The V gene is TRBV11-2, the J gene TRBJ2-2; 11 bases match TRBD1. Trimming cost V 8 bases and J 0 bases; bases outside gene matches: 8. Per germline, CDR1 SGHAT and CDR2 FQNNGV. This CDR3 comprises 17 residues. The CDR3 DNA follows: TGTGCCAGCCCGGGACAGGGGGACGTTTCGAACACCGGGGAGCTGTTTTTT. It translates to CASPGQGDVSNTGELFF. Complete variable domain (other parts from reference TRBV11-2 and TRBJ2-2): EAGVAQSPRYKIIEKRQSVAFWCNPISGHATLYWYQQILGQGPKLLIQFQNNGVVDDSQLPKDRFSAERLKGVDSTLKIQPAKLEDSAVYLCASPGQGDVSNTGELFFGEGSRLTVL.

CDR3 DNA sequence: TGTGCCAGCAGCTTAGGGAACCAGGGACTCCAGCCCCAGCATTTT. Residues: CASSLGNQGLQPQHF. This chain links TRBV7-9 with TRBJ1-5; D is perhaps TRBD1 (5 bases). This CDR3 is built from 15 residues. V was cut by 1 base and J by 7 bases, with 14 bases left in between. Germline CDR1 SEHNR, CDR2 FQNEAQ (reference sequence).

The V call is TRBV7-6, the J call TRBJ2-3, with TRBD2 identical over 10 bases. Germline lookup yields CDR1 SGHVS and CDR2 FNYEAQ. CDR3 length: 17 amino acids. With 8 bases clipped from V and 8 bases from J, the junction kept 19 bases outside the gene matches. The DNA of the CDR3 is TGTGCCAGCGTACCCGCATCGTGGCTAGCGGGAGAAGGTACGCAGTATTTT. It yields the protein CASVPASWLAGEGTQYF. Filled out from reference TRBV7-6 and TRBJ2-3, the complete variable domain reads GAGVSQSPRYKVTKRGQDVALRCDPISGHVSLYWYRQALGQGPEFLTYFNYEAQQDKSGLPNDRFSAERPEGSISTLTIQRTEQRDSAMYRCASVPASWLAGEGTQYFGPGTRLTVL.

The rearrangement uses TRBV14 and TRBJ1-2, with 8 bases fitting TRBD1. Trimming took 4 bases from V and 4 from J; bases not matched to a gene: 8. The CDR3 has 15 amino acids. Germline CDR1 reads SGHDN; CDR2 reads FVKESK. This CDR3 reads CASSPGQGRGYGYTF. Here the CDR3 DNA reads TGTGCCAGCAGCCCTGGACAGGGACGAGGCTATGGCTACACCTTC.

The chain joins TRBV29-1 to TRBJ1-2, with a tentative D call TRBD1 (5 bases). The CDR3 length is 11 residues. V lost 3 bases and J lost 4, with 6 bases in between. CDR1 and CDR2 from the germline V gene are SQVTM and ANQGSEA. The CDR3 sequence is CSVDGGYGYTF. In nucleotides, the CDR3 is TGCAGCGTTGACGGGGGCTATGGCTACACCTTC.

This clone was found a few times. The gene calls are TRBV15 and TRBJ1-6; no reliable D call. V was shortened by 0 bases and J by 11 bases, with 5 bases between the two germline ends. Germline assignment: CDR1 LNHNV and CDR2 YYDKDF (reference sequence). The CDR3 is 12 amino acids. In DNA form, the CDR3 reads TGTGCCACCAGCAGAGATCGTGCACCCCTCCACTTT. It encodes CATSRDRAPLHF.

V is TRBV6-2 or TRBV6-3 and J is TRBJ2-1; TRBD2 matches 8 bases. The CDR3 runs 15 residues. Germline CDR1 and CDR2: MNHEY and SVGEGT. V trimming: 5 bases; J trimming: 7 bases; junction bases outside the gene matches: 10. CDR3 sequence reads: CASSRAGASRNEQFF. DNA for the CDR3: TGTGCCAGCAGTAGAGCGGGAGCGTCTCGTAATGAGCAGTTCTTC.

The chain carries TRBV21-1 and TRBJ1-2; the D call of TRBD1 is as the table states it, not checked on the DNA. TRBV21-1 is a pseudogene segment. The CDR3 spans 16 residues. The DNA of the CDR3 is TGTGCCAGCAGGGACCGCCGACGGACAACAAACTATGGCTACACCTTC. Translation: CASRDRRRTTNYGYTF.

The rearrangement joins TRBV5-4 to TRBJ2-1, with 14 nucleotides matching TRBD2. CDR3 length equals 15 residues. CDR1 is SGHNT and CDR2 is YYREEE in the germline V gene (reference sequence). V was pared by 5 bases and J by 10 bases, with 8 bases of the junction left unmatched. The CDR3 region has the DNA TGTGCCAGCAGTCAGGGACTAGCGGGAGCAAACGAGCAGTTCTTC. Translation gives CASSQGLAGANEQFF.

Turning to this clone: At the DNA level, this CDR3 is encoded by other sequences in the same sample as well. CDR3 region: CAISERGTEAFF. For the CDR3, the DNA is TGTGCCATCAGTGAGCGGGGAACTGAAGCTTTCTTT. This chain connects TRBV10-3 to TRBJ1-1; no clear D. Trimming took 2 bases from V and 5 from J, leaving 6 bases between them. The CDR3 runs to 12 residues. CDR1 ENHRY and CDR2 SYGVKD come from the germline V gene.

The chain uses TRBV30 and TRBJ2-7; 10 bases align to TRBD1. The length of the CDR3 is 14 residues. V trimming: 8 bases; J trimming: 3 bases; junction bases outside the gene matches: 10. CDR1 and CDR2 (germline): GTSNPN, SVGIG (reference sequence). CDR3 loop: CAGMGQGRLYEQYF. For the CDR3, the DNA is TGTGCCGGGATGGGACAGGGGCGACTCTACGAGCAGTACTTC.